A selection of T cell receptor beta chains follows, all from one sample in a study of cytotoxic CD8 clonotypes in ibrutinib-treated CLL. Generated by immunoSEQ multiplex PCR, the TCRdb table keeps only in-frame clones and is missing some. The top ten hold 11% of the sample, which has around 200,000 clones, roughly three quarters seen once. The sample here was PBMCs, taken after 12 months of ibrutinib treatment. These receptors all come from a human donor with chronic lymphocytic leukemia. Both conserved end residues are part of each CDR3. The order of the fields is V gene, D gene, clone size, J gene, CDR3 DNA, CDR3 protein. A D gene is named only where the DNA matches it firmly. Rows give clone size only sometimes, using once, few, many, or a class for an expanded clone.

V gene: TRBV6-5; D gene: NA; clone size: NA; J gene: TRBJ1-4; CDR3 DNA: TGTGCCAGCAGTTACGGGGGTGAAAAACTGTTTTTT; CDR3 protein: CASSYGGEKLFF
V gene: TRBV19; D gene: NA; clone size: few; J gene: TRBJ2-1; CDR3 DNA: TGTGCCAGTAGTCCCCCAAGCGACAATGAGCAGTTCTTC; CDR3 protein: CASSPPSDNEQFF
V gene: TRBV6-4; D gene: TRBD1; clone size: NA; J gene: TRBJ1-6; CDR3 DNA: TGTGCCAGCAGTGACTCGGGACAGCTTAATTCACCCCTCCACTTT; CDR3 protein: CASSDSGQLNSPLHF
V gene: TRBV6-4; D gene: NA; clone size: NA; J gene: TRBJ2-3; CDR3 DNA: TGTGCCAGCAGGATTAGTGGGGCTAGCACAGATACGCAGTATTTT; CDR3 protein: CASRISGASTDTQYF
V gene: TRBV7-9; D gene: NA; clone size: NA; J gene: TRBJ2-1; CDR3 DNA: TGTGCCAGCAGCTTGCCCTCCGGGACGCCCTCCTACAATGAGCAGTTCTTC; CDR3 protein: CASSLPSGTPSYNEQFF
V gene: TRBV7-3; D gene: TRBD1; clone size: few; J gene: TRBJ2-3; CDR3 DNA: TGTGCCAGCAGCTCAGGACAGGGAGCAGATACGCAGTATTTT; CDR3 protein: CASSSGQGADTQYF
V gene: TRBV10-2; D gene: NA; clone size: once; J gene: TRBJ2-3; CDR3 DNA: TGCGCCAGCAGTAGTACCCAGAGGGCAGATACGCAGTATTTT; CDR3 protein: CASSSTQRADTQYF
V gene: TRBV9; D gene: TRBD1; clone size: NA; J gene: TRBJ1-1; CDR3 DNA: TGTGCCAGCAGCGTAGTGTCACGGACAGGGGTATCTGAAGCTTTCTTT; CDR3 protein: CASSVVSRTGVSEAFF
V gene: TRBV5-8; D gene: TRBD1; clone size: NA; J gene: TRBJ1-2; CDR3 DNA: TGTGCCAGCAGACCCGGGACAGGGGGCTCTGATGGCTACACCTTC; CDR3 protein: CASRPGTGGSDGYTF
V gene: TRBV25-1; D gene: NA; clone size: once; J gene: TRBJ1-3; CDR3 DNA: TGTGCCAGCAGTGACTTCCCCAACAGCCTCGGGGACACCATATATTTT; CDR3 protein: CASSDFPNSLGDTIYF
V gene: TRBV27; D gene: NA; clone size: NA; J gene: TRBJ1-5; CDR3 DNA: TGTGCCAGCAGTTTATCGGACCCGGGTTGGCCCCAGCATTTT; CDR3 protein: CASSLSDPGWPQHF
V gene: TRBV5-6; D gene: TRBD1; clone size: NA; J gene: TRBJ2-2; CDR3 DNA: TGTGCCAGCAGCTTGAAGGACAGGGGGCGTACCGGGGAGCTGTTTTTT; CDR3 protein: CASSLKDRGRTGELFF
V gene: TRBV27; D gene: NA; clone size: NA; J gene: TRBJ2-7; CDR3 DNA: TGTGCCAGCAGTTTAGTCTTTAGCGGAAACGAGCAGTACTTC; CDR3 protein: CASSLVFSGNEQYF
V gene: TRBV25-1; D gene: NA; clone size: once; J gene: TRBJ2-4; CDR3 DNA: TGTGCCAGCAGTGAGGAGGGGGAAGCCAAAAACATTCAGTACTTC; CDR3 protein: CASSEEGEAKNIQYF